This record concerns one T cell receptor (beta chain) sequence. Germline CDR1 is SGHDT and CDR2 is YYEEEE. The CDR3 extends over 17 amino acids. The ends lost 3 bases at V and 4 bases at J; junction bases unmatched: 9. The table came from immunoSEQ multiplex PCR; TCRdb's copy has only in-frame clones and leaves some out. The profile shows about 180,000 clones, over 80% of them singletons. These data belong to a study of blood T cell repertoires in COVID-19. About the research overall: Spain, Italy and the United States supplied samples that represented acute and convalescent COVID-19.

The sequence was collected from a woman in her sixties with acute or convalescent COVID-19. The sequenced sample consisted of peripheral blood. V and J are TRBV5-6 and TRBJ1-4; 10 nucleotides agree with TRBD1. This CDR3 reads CASSYLGTGDFNEKLFF. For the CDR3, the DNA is TGTGCCAGCAGCTACCTCGGGACAGGGGACTTTAATGAAAAACTGTTTTTT.